This T cell receptor (beta chain) was captured by sequencing in a study of cytomegalovirus exposure and HLA in healthy donors (dated 2017 in TCRdb). Notes on the research overall: An earlier analysis of approximately 550 of the donors reported about 250 Gb of sequence data and some 120 million unique TCR beta sequences from some 180 million T cells. Every repertoire in the discovery cohort had been generated on one and the same sequencing platform. Of the roughly 400 genotyped donors, roughly 80% were placed in the genetic ancestry cluster associated with self-reported Caucasian donors. On average, about 200,000 unique TCR beta nucleotide sequences were sequenced per donor among 300 to 500 genotyped donors of the cohort, with roughly 20% of those sequences being non-productive. High-throughput TCR immunosequencing, statistical association of individual TCRs with disease status, and machine learning were combined to predict cytomegalovirus infection status. The study aimed to test whether cataloging public T cell receptors could reveal signatures of past pathogen exposure. The study profiled the T cell repertoires of some 610 subjects by immunosequencing and related them to cytomegalovirus serostatus. Donor age, sex, ethnicity and CMV serostatus were compiled alongside the repertoire data. A later genetic analysis took genome-wide SNP genotypes for about three fifths of the roughly 670 donors and used that subset as a discovery cohort. HLA typing covered class I and class II loci at four-digit resolution. Approximately 300 gigabases of sequencing data and 75 million to 85 million unique TCR sequences made up an early release that covered about 640 HLA-typed donors. Roughly five DR-DQ haplotypes were treated as single units for association and clustering because of strong linkage in the cohort. In a later analysis, previously published TCR beta repertoires from 550 to 750 donors were re-analyzed and high-resolution HLA genotyping was added so that TCR occurrence patterns could be studied. Besides the first cohort of under 700 subjects, a separate validation cohort made up of over 100 different subjects was used. In an earlier analysis of more than 550 of the donors, high-throughput TCR beta sequencing was used to judge whether each TCR beta V gene segment behaved as functional or pseudogenic. In the later analysis, no new phenotypic data were used to find candidate immune exposures; instead, reliance was placed on TCR beta sequences and their occurrence across donors. Typing coverage differed by locus: A, B, C, DRB1 and DQB1 were typed in roughly 629-630 donors, DQA1 in about 500, DPA1 in 600 to 610, and DPB1 in approximately 450.

The CDR3 goes from the cysteine to the phenylalanine over 13 residues. This entry keeps only the CDR3 DNA: 39 bases, framed from base 1. V gives up 4 bases and J gives up 4 bases, and the segment between their germline ends measures 11 bases. CDR1 and CDR2 are read off the germline V gene (reference sequence) as GTSNPN and SVGIG. Study-level results and caveats: Only TCR beta chains were sequenced in this cohort, and the absence of alpha or paired-chain data limited detectable features. A later analysis found that most CMV-associated TCR beta chains appeared HLA-restricted, with HLA associations seemingly driven largely by CMV exposure. In a later analysis, the rate of TCR association differed among HLA loci, with DRB1 alleles having the most associated TCRs and HLA-C alleles having the fewest. In a later analysis, HLA-associated TCR beta chains were found to be more clonally expanded and to have lower generation probabilities than equally common non-associated chains. Most TCR sequences were observed very rarely across donors, whereas some public TCRs were present in many individuals. Linkage disequilibrium might explain the correlated functional status among segregating V segments, but an unknown experimental factor could not be excluded. In the study, some 160 TCR beta chains were listed as associated with cytomegalovirus. The classifier was reported to diagnose cytomegalovirus status with high specificity and sensitivity in both the original and validation cohorts. A later analysis associated 15,000 or so TCR beta sequences with specific HLA alleles at a false discovery rate of 0.05. A few of the identified cytomegalovirus-associated TCR beta chains were confirmed in vitro to be specific for cytomegalovirus antigens. A further reported finding was that TCR beta sequences accurately predicted the HLA-A and HLA-B alleles for most subjects in the first cohort. Roughly uniform sequencing depth across donors was assumed in presence/absence analyses, although this assumption may not hold. For the cohort, immune exposure information was limited to CMV serostatus. According to a later genetic analysis, donors in an Asian-associated ancestry cluster had fewer N-insertions in productive TCRs than the approximately 700-donor mean. HLA typing was unavailable for some donors at each locus, so association tests used only the typed subset. A later analysis reported that several top co-occurrence clusters appeared linked to parvovirus B19, influenza, CMV and Epstein-Barr virus. In an earlier analysis of around 500 of the donors, most TCR beta V segments appeared in productive rearrangements about 90% or about 30% of the time, broadly matching IMGT annotations. When HLA alleles, especially DR and DQ, strongly co-occurred, TCR associations were difficult to assign to individual alleles. An association between a missense DCLRE1C variant and V-gene and J-gene trimming of TCR beta chains was found in a later genetic analysis and replicated in an independent cohort. The authors suggested that the approach could potentially be extended to other disease states and immunological phenotypes. A cluster of highly shared sequence variants was judged likely to be a technical artifact of the sequencing pipeline. The earlier analysis of 450 to 700 of the donors excluded over 15 rarely observed V segments, including chromosome 9 orphons, because counts were too low. Some IMGT-functional V segments, including TRBV6-2 and TRBV6-3, could not be told apart with the 87-base-pair reads, so those segments were excluded.

Library preparation was by the immunoSEQ multiplex PCR assay. The multiplex PCR relied on a mix of 60 forward primers for TCR Vbeta segments and 13 reverse primers for TCR Jbeta segments. A multiplex PCR assay on genomic DNA amplified the CDR3 region of rearranged TCR beta genes. On the Illumina HiSeq System, the amplified TCR beta libraries were sequenced as 87-base-pair reads. The original methods were these. A later analysis tallied roughly 80 million unique TCR beta chains across the 700 or so repertoires, and approximately 12 million of those chains were shared by two or more donors. Raw reads were error-corrected and collapsed into unique sequences by a nearest-neighbor algorithm in which closely related sequences were merged to remove PCR and sequencing errors. Alignment of CDR3 sequences to IMGT reference sequences was used to assign V, D and J gene segments. For a sequence to be retained, a match of at least six nucleotides to both a V gene segment and a J gene segment was required. A rearrangement counted as productive if the CDR3 had no stop codons and remained in frame with V and J, and every other rearrangement counted as non-productive. Following IMGT convention, CDR3 was defined as the stretch from the second conserved V-encoded cysteine up to the conserved J-encoded phenylalanine. The earlier analysis of fewer than 700 of the donors excluded sequences that lacked an unambiguous match to a single V gene segment. In an earlier analysis of about 590 of the donors, a V segment was called functional when productive rearrangements were above 56.7%, and segregating when the standard deviation between donors exceeded 5%. A statistical classification framework was built for diagnosing cytomegalovirus status from the catalog of TCR beta chain sequences. In a later analysis, TCR nucleotide sequences were compared against IMGT/GENE-DB human TR gene sequences so that V and J genes could be assigned. A later analysis assigned CDR3 sequences and most-parsimonious VDJ recombination scenarios with the TCRdist pipeline. A later analysis defined each TCR beta chain by its CDR3 amino acid sequence plus V-gene family, and excluded reads lacking a unique V-gene family. As a way to deal with suspected cross-contamination and a sequencing artifact, a later analysis dropped over 550 nucleotide sequences that were highly shared and had low generation probability. In a later analysis, a clonal expansion index for each public chain was calculated from normalized within-repertoire ranks of inferred template counts. In a later analysis, generation probabilities were computed using a VDJ recombination model fitted to out-of-frame rearrangements, and the results were checked against IGoR. Hypergeometric tests were used in a later analysis to score TCR-TCR, TCR-HLA and TCR-CMV co-occurrence, with a repertoire-size bias correction applied to the TCR pairs. To estimate false discovery rates, a later analysis permuted the HLA or CMV assignments 20 times. In a later analysis, co-occurring TCRs were grouped with DBSCAN, and TCRdist sequence similarity was added when clustering was performed within HLA-allele-positive subsets. Repertoires with fewer than 30,000 or more than 120,000 public chains were left out of co-occurrence clustering, as were about 5 repertoires with anomalous nucleotide sharing. The source is immuneACCESS, and TCRdb retained only in-frame sequences with V and J called. Part of the clones is not carried over; for the studies checked, unresolved V genes explain less than half of this, and the remainder is unexplained. V, J and clone size were drawn from that table, and D and trimming were deduced from the DNA. This sample lists tens of thousands of clones; approximately 71% were detected once. The ten largest account for 2% to 2.5% of the sample.

A single count supports this clone. The antigen it binds to is not known. Per-nucleotide qualities are absent, and no much larger clonotype sits a single base away. The cohort consisted of 666 healthy bone marrow donors. Cohort members were all nominally healthy when sampled, although unrecorded immune exposures were likely present. The donor tested CMV seronegative, placing the donor among the roughly 340 seronegative members of the cohort. A peripheral blood sample was collected from each donor, and TCR beta sequencing was performed on peripheral blood mononuclear cells. The Qiagen DNeasy Blood Extraction Kit was used to extract genomic DNA from the blood cell samples.

The clonotype comes from a middle-aged man in good health and CMV-seronegative. The chain joins TRBV30 to TRBJ1-3, with TRBD1 perhaps the D gene, on 6 matching bases. Source material: PBMCs. The nucleotides are TGTGCCTGGACCCCCGGGACAGGAAACACCATATATTTT. This codes for CAWTPGTGNTIYF.